Given below is one TCR beta chain in context. Antigen specificity is unknown. This record belongs to a study of monozygotic twins with inflammatory bowel disease. Study-wide results and limits: Ultimately, a single strong signal or clonotype associated with IBD was not supported.

Reanalyzing the 5' RACE reads, TCRdb keeps one entry per CDR3 protein, without DNA. The sample data list around 97,000 distinct CDR3 sequences. This CDR3 has 11 residues. In germline, CDR1 is LGHNA, CDR2 YNFKEQ. Input material: blood. The TCR was taken from a human donor with ulcerative colitis or Crohn's disease, or a healthy co-twin of an affected twin (not recorded which). The genes are TRBV4-2 and TRBJ2-5; TCRdb names TRBD1, which stays unverified in the absence of DNA. The CDR3 spells CASGGQETQYF.